This T cell receptor (beta chain) was captured by sequencing in a study of cytomegalovirus exposure and HLA in healthy donors. Whole-study context: Sequencing of some 200 million T cells in an earlier analysis found 120 million or so unique TCR beta sequences. Broader study findings: The investigators catalogued some 150 TCR beta chains as cytomegalovirus-associated. Confirmation in vitro established that three CMV-associated chains were specific for CMV antigens.

In regard to this clone: What it binds is unknown.

Amplification used 60 Vbeta primers and 13 Jbeta primers. The table came from immunoSEQ multiplex PCR; TCRdb's copy has only in-frame clones and leaves some out. Altogether fewer than 110,000 clones are present, around 61% being singletons, with the ten largest covering roughly 3.3%. Sequencing was performed on PBMCs. This TCR derives from a woman in her fifties or sixties in good health and CMV-seronegative.

CDR3 amino acids: CAISDFGVTEAFF. DNA for the CDR3: TGTGCCATCAGTGATTTCGGGGTTACTGAAGCTTTCTTT. The rearrangement joins TRBV10-3 to TRBJ1-1; D is undetermined. Germline V lookup: CDR1 ENHRY, CDR2 SYGVKD. CDR3 length equals 13 residues. V was cut by 3 bases and J by 5 bases, with 10 bases left in between.